A selection of T cell receptor beta chains follows, all from one sample in a study of T cell repertoires in cytomegalovirus infection. TCRdb used MiXCR to reprocess the reads, holding one entry per CDR3 protein. Of approximately 270,000 distinct CDR3 sequences listed, roughly a fifth are singletons. Their specific antigens are unknown. The starting material was cultured PBMCs, obtained from culture after CMV antigen stimulation. The receptors here all came from a human donor in good health (CMV status not recorded). Some clones in this sample may be carry-over from other donors' samples. Each CDR3 is given with its conserved first and last residue. Each record gives: CDR3 protein, CDR3 DNA, clone size, V gene, D gene, J gene. The D gene is left open where the match is weak. Size is stated for part of the rows, as once, few or many counts, or as a class when the clone is expanded.

CDR3 protein: CASSTPRSNTGELFF
CDR3 DNA: TGTGCCAGTAGTACCCCACGTTCGAACACCGGGGAGCTGTTTTTT
clone size: few
V gene: TRBV19
D gene: -
J gene: TRBJ2-2

CDR3 protein: CASSLSMRGEQFF
CDR3 DNA: TGTGCCAGCAGTTTATCGATGCGCGGGGAGCAGTTCTTC
clone size: -
V gene: TRBV27
D gene: -
J gene: TRBJ2-1

CDR3 protein: CASRGDNNYGYTF
CDR3 DNA: TGTGCCAGCAGGGGGGACAATAACTATGGCTACACCTTC
clone size: -
V gene: TRBV27
D gene: -
J gene: TRBJ1-2

CDR3 protein: CASSEGAGELFF
CDR3 DNA: TGTGCCAGCAGTGAGGGAGCCGGGGAGCTGTTTTTT
clone size: -
V gene: TRBV6-1
D gene: -
J gene: TRBJ2-2

CDR3 protein: CATRLLEQQPQHF
CDR3 DNA: TGTGCCACCAGGTTACTGGAGCAACAGCCCCAGCATTTT
clone size: few
V gene: TRBV2
D gene: -
J gene: TRBJ1-5

CDR3 protein: CATSSLKGPGGYTF
CDR3 DNA: TGTGCCACCAGCAGCTTGAAAGGGCCAGGAGGCTACACCTTC
clone size: few
V gene: TRBV15
D gene: -
J gene: TRBJ1-2

CDR3 protein: CASSLDVNMGTQYF
CDR3 DNA: TGTGCCAGCAGCTTAGACGTGAACATGGGGACCCAGTACTTC
clone size: few
V gene: TRBV7-2
D gene: -
J gene: TRBJ2-5

CDR3 protein: CASSRNYNEQFF
CDR3 DNA: TGTGCCAGCAGTCGGAACTACAATGAGCAGTTCTTC
clone size: many
V gene: TRBV12-3/TRBV12-4
D gene: -
J gene: TRBJ2-1

CDR3 protein: CASSRVGTSGRGELFF
CDR3 DNA: TGCGCCAGCAGCCGGGTCGGGACTAGCGGGAGGGGGGAGCTGTTTTTT
clone size: -
V gene: TRBV4-3
D gene: TRBD2
J gene: TRBJ2-2

CDR3 protein: CASSLGTPSTGNTIYF
CDR3 DNA: TGTGCCAGCAGCTTAGGGACACCGTCTACTGGAAACACCATATATTTT
clone size: -
V gene: TRBV7-6
D gene: -
J gene: TRBJ1-3

CDR3 protein: CASSPPGTSPTDTQYF
CDR3 DNA: TGTGCCAGCAGCCCCCCCGGGACTAGCCCCACAGATACGCAGTATTTT
clone size: many
V gene: TRBV7-2
D gene: TRBD2
J gene: TRBJ2-3

CDR3 protein: CASSSQGADTQYF
CDR3 DNA: TGTGCCAGCAGTTCACAGGGAGCGGATACGCAGTATTTT
clone size: few
V gene: TRBV6-1
D gene: -
J gene: TRBJ2-3

CDR3 protein: CASTPRQGGVQPQHF
CDR3 DNA: TGCGCCAGCACCCCGAGGCAGGGTGGAGTTCAGCCCCAGCATTTT
clone size: -
V gene: TRBV4-1
D gene: -
J gene: TRBJ1-5

CDR3 protein: CASSLAGVGDIQYF
CDR3 DNA: TGTGCCAGCAGTCTCGCGGGAGTCGGCGACATTCAGTACTTC
clone size: few
V gene: TRBV12-3/TRBV12-4
D gene: TRBD2
J gene: TRBJ2-4

CDR3 protein: CATLTSGKDEQFF
CDR3 DNA: TGTGCCACCCTTACTAGCGGGAAAGATGAGCAGTTCTTC
clone size: many
V gene: TRBV11-2
D gene: TRBD2
J gene: TRBJ2-1

CDR3 protein: CASSSRVLGTEAFF
CDR3 DNA: TGTGCCAGCAGCTCCAGAGTGCTCGGCACTGAAGCTTTCTTT
clone size: -
V gene: TRBV7-2
D gene: -
J gene: TRBJ1-1

CDR3 protein: CASSLASNQPQHF
CDR3 DNA: TGTGCCAGCAGCTTAGCGTCCAATCAGCCCCAGCATTTT
clone size: many
V gene: TRBV7-2
D gene: -
J gene: TRBJ1-5

CDR3 protein: CASSERRGYEQYF
CDR3 DNA: TGTGCCAGTAGTGAACGACGGGGCTACGAGCAGTACTTC
clone size: -
V gene: TRBV19
D gene: -
J gene: TRBJ2-7

CDR3 protein: CASSQNRFGTLGAFF
CDR3 DNA: TGTGCCAGCAGCCAGAACAGGTTCGGAACACTTGGAGCTTTCTTT
clone size: many
V gene: TRBV11-2
D gene: -
J gene: TRBJ1-1

CDR3 protein: CASLPKGDPNQPQHF
CDR3 DNA: TGTGCCAGCCTTCCAAAAGGGGACCCCAATCAGCCCCAGCATTTT
clone size: -
V gene: TRBV6-6
D gene: -
J gene: TRBJ1-5

CDR3 protein: CASSDRFRGANTEAFF
CDR3 DNA: TGTGCCAGCAGCGATCGTTTCCGGGGCGCGAACACTGAAGCTTTCTTT
clone size: many
V gene: TRBV7-2
D gene: -
J gene: TRBJ1-1

CDR3 protein: CASSFRKGLAGEETQYF
CDR3 DNA: TGTGCCAGCAGTTTTAGGAAGGGACTAGCGGGAGAAGAGACCCAGTACTTC
clone size: few
V gene: TRBV12-3/TRBV12-4
D gene: TRBD2
J gene: TRBJ2-5

CDR3 protein: CASSLGTGGGIDTQYF
CDR3 DNA: TGTGCCAGCAGTTTAGGGACAGGGGGCGGAATAGATACGCAGTATTTT
clone size: -
V gene: TRBV28
D gene: TRBD1
J gene: TRBJ2-3

CDR3 protein: CASSFGAGGNTEAFF
CDR3 DNA: TGTGCCAGCAGTTTTGGGGCAGGGGGGAACACTGAAGCTTTCTTT
clone size: few
V gene: TRBV6-5
D gene: TRBD1
J gene: TRBJ1-1

CDR3 protein: CASSLDPGGGEQFF
CDR3 DNA: TGTGCCAGCAGCTTAGACCCAGGGGGCGGTGAGCAGTTCTTC
clone size: -
V gene: TRBV11-3
D gene: TRBD1
J gene: TRBJ2-1

CDR3 protein: CATSAIAGGAETQYF
CDR3 DNA: TGTGCCACCAGTGCAATCGCGGGAGGAGCGGAGACCCAGTACTTC
clone size: many
V gene: TRBV24-1
D gene: TRBD2
J gene: TRBJ2-5

CDR3 protein: CASSKLAGGSISYEQYF
CDR3 DNA: TGTGCCAGTAGTAAACTAGCGGGAGGTTCCATATCCTACGAGCAGTACTTC
clone size: -
V gene: TRBV19
D gene: TRBD2
J gene: TRBJ2-7

CDR3 protein: CASSQEAPAGLQYNEQFF
CDR3 DNA: TGCGCCAGCAGCCAAGAAGCCCCCGCGGGACTGCAATACAATGAGCAGTTCTTC
clone size: few
V gene: TRBV4-1
D gene: -
J gene: TRBJ2-1

CDR3 protein: CASSLGQGNGEAFF
CDR3 DNA: TGTGCCAGCAGTCTGGGACAGGGGAACGGTGAAGCTTTCTTT
clone size: few
V gene: TRBV27
D gene: TRBD1
J gene: TRBJ1-1

CDR3 protein: CASSLNGQGSSWKLFF
CDR3 DNA: TGTGCCAGCAGCTTGAATGGTCAGGGCTCAAGTTGGAAACTGTTTTTT
clone size: -
V gene: TRBV5-8
D gene: -
J gene: TRBJ1-4

CDR3 protein: CASSYPSSGRSYEQYF
CDR3 DNA: TGTGCCAGCAGTTACCCCTCTAGCGGGAGATCCTACGAGCAGTACTTC
clone size: few
V gene: TRBV6-6
D gene: TRBD2
J gene: TRBJ2-7

CDR3 protein: CASSSLAGLETQYF
CDR3 DNA: TGTGCCAGCAGTTCTTTAGCGGGATTGGAGACCCAGTACTTC
clone size: -
V gene: TRBV12-3/TRBV12-4
D gene: TRBD2
J gene: TRBJ2-5

CDR3 protein: CASSPGTGVETQYF
CDR3 DNA: TGTGCCAGCTCACCCGGGACAGGGGTAGAGACCCAGTACTTC
clone size: few
V gene: TRBV18
D gene: TRBD1
J gene: TRBJ2-5

CDR3 protein: CASSLVMGGLDTQYF
CDR3 DNA: TGTGCCAGCAGCTTAGTGATGGGGGGGTTAGATACGCAGTATTTT
clone size: -
V gene: TRBV7-2
D gene: TRBD2
J gene: TRBJ2-3